Listed below are T cell receptor beta chains from one sample, sequenced in a study of T cells in Graves' hyperthyroidism and ophthalmopathy. TCRdb reanalysed the multiplex PCR reads using MiXCR and keeps one entry per CDR3 protein. The sample has 300,000 to 400,000 distinct CDR3 sequences, under 25% seen once. Sequencing was done on a sample of blood. These receptors originate from a woman between 45 and 65 years old with Graves' hyperthyroidism. Both conserved end residues are trimmed from each CDR3. Clone sizes are given selectively: once, few, many, or a class where the clone is expanded.

clone_size	v_call	j_call	cdr3_aa
many	TRBV20-1	TRBJ2-7	SASTVAGGYEQY
many	TRBV28	TRBJ2-1	ASSLGRGTYNEQF
-	TRBV7-8	TRBJ2-7	ASRRITGPYEQY
-	TRBV20-1	TRBJ2-1	SARDSGLALRVNEQF
many	TRBV28	TRBJ2-4	ASSFQGAKNIQY
many	TRBV20-1	TRBJ2-1	SARRTGPSYNEQF
many	TRBV3-1	TRBJ1-4	ASSQVFEKLF
-	TRBV19	TRBJ2-1	ASKWAGAEDEQF
-	TRBV12-3/TRBV12-4	TRBJ1-5	ASSSVRDNQPQH
-	TRBV10-3	TRBJ2-3	AISGQGGFTDTQY
many	TRBV3-1	TRBJ1-3	ASSPKGMYTIY
many	TRBV6-5	TRBJ1-1	ASSYRLNTEAF
-	TRBV6-1	TRBJ2-2	AIPEGTVNTGELF
many	TRBV20-1	TRBJ2-7	SARLADLWEQY
many	TRBV3-1	TRBJ2-1	ASSPTGGSDDEQF
many	TRBV20-1	TRBJ1-2	SVQPLRRDQANYGYT
few	TRBV19	TRBJ1-5	ASSIRDRSNQPQH
many	TRBV20-1	TRBJ2-7	SAETESTTYEQY
many	TRBV2	TRBJ2-1	ASGTSGTNGQF
many	TRBV6-1	TRBJ2-7	ASTNRGDGEAYEQY
many	TRBV5-1	TRBJ2-3	ASKRTSGDTQY
-	TRBV11-2	TRBJ1-5	ASSLGRGWNQPQH
few	TRBV5-1	TRBJ2-7	ASRAGQLNYEQY
many	TRBV28	TRBJ2-1	ASSSGVTNEQF
many	TRBV28	TRBJ2-1	ASSPGLAGAWEQF
-	TRBV2	TRBJ2-5	ASSEGTGREETQY
-	TRBV7-9	TRBJ2-7	ASTPSGGSYEQY
-	TRBV2	TRBJ1-1	ASGGEELNTEAF
many	TRBV20-1	TRBJ1-2	SARDLAGSNYGYT
many	TRBV12-3/TRBV12-4	TRBJ2-3	ASSNDRAITDTQY
many	TRBV2	TRBJ1-2	ASSGNSNYGYT
few	TRBV25-1	TRBJ1-4	ASSDRGTGPSWEKLF
many	TRBV6-1	TRBJ2-7	ASRETGIYEQY
many	TRBV18	TRBJ2-5	ASSQASRSRETQY
-	TRBV6-9	TRBJ2-1	ASSYRPGQYNEQF
few	TRBV10-2	TRBJ1-5	ASSELGTHQPQH
-	TRBV2	TRBJ2-5	ASERVHETQY
-	TRBV5-6	TRBJ2-2	ASSMYRGQRNTGELF
many	TRBV5-1	TRBJ2-7	ASSPGTRVLAYEQY
many	TRBV5-1	TRBJ2-3	ASSLAGRAQY
few	TRBV28	TRBJ2-5	ASSRGLAGGLETQY
few	TRBV6-1	TRBJ2-1	ASTFRTSSGNEQF
-	TRBV4-1	TRBJ2-5	ASSQGTSGYQETQY
once	TRBV7-2	TRBJ2-7	ASSLSLLAGVEQY
few	TRBV6-2/TRBV6-3	TRBJ2-6	ASAGGGGANVLT
many	TRBV11-1	TRBJ2-2	ASSYGTIGELF
few	TRBV7-7	TRBJ1-3	ASSLDASGNTIY
many	TRBV15	TRBJ2-7	ATSRGGVGSYEQY
-	TRBV9	TRBJ2-1	DSSPTASGFYNEQF
-	TRBV6-5	TRBJ1-2	ASSYSGQGRNGYT
-	TRBV28	TRBJ1-5	ASSSGSGSANQPQH
once	TRBV11-2	TRBJ2-1	ASSLPGLAGQGGLSYNEQF
once	TRBV19	TRBJ1-2	ASRPGTGAGNYGYT
-	TRBV2	TRBJ1-4	ASSSYGRDRGEKLF
many	TRBV11-3	TRBJ1-1	ASSLWTENTEAF